Included here is one TCR beta chain sequence, with context. This sample is part of a study of blood T cell repertoires in COVID-19. Overall study context: Acute and convalescent COVID-19 specimens originated in the United States, Italy and Spain. Nucleic acid was either cDNA or gDNA, and it came from T cells, B-cell-depleted T cells, or PBMCs.

Germline CDR1 is PRHDT and CDR2 is FYEKMQ (reference sequence). This CDR3 has 13 residues. Between the trimmed V and J ends, which lost 1 base and 5 bases, there was a span of 8 bases. The table came from immunoSEQ multiplex PCR; TCRdb's copy has only in-frame clones and leaves some out. Counted here are about 200,000 clones, around 92% occurring once; the ten biggest clones make up 3.5% to 4%. Participants, 18 to 89 years old, spanned around 25 US areas. Categorization into cohorts depended on clinical history that participants reported. The chain links TRBV13 to TRBJ2-5, with a possible D match to TRBD1 (6 bases). The sequenced material came from PBMCs or T cells enriched from blood (not recorded which). The sequence was collected from a woman aged 25 to 39 with acute COVID-19. The DNA for the CDR3 is TGTGCCAGCAGCTTAGAGGGGGTTGAGACCCAGTACTTC. It specifies CASSLEGVETQYF. Full variable domain (missing parts from reference TRBV13 and TRBJ2-5): AAGVIQSPRHLIKEKRETATLKCYPIPRHDTVYWYQQGPGQDPQFLISFYEKMQSDKGSIPDRFSAQQFSDYHSELNMSSLELGDSALYFCASSLEGVETQYFGPGTRLLVL.